This T cell receptor (beta chain) was sequenced during a study of shared clonotypes between healthy human individuals. Whole-study context: Plates per donor: three CD4 naive, three CD4 memory, two CD8 naive, one CD8 memory.

This CDR3 has 12 residues. V dropped 3 bases and J dropped 2 bases, with 5 bases sitting between them. Germline V gene lookup returns CDR1 SGHNT and CDR2 YYREEE (reference sequence). Replicate sorted-subset PCRs were loaded with around 220 ng DNA, 30,000 to 35,000 T cell genomes. This table comes from immunoSEQ multiplex PCR, and its TCRdb copy is limited to in-frame clones, with some not included. This table holds roughly 2 million clones, 85% to 95% found once. Each of the donors was a healthy adult who was HIV-negative and had not had a recent acute infection or vaccination. Splitting of CD4+ cells produced CD45RA+ naive and CD45RA-negative memory subsets.

This clonotype originated in a man between 18 and 29 years old in good health. The rearrangement links TRBV5-4 to TRBJ2-5; unclear D gene. Sequenced input: naive CD4+ T cells sorted from blood. Noted subset: CD45RA+ positively selected. The CDR3 reads CASSSPQETQYF. The CDR3 DNA is TGTGCCAGCAGCTCCCCTCAAGAGACCCAGTACTTC.